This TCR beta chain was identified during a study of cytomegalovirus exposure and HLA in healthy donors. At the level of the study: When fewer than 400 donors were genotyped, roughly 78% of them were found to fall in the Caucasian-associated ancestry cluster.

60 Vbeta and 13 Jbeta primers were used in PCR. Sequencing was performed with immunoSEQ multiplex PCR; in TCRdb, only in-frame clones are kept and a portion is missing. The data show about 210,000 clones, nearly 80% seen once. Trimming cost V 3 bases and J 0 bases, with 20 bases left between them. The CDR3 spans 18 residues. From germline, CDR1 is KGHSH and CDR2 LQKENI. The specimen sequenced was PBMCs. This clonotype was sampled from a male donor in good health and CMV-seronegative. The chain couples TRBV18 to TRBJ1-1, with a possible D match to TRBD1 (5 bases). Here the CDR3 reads CASSPGFDRYFLNTEAFF. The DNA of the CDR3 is TGTGCCAGCTCACCGGGTTTTGACAGATATTTTTTGAACACTGAAGCTTTCTTT.